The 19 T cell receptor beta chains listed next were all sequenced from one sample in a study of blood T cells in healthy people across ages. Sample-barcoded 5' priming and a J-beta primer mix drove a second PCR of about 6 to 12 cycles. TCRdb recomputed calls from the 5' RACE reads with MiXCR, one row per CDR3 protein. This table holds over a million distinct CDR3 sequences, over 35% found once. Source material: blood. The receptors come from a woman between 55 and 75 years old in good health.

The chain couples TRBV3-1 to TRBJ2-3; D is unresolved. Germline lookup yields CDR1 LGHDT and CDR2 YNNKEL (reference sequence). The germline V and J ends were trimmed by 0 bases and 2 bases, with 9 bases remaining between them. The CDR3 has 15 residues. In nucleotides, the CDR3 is TGTGCCAGCAGCCAAGATTTGGGATTCACAGATACGCAGTATTTT. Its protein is CASSQDLGFTDTQYF.

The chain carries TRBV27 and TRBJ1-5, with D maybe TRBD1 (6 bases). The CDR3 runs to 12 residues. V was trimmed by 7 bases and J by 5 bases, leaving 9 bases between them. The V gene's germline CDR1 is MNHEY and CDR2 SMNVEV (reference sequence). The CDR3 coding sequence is TGTGCCAGCAAAACAGGGTATCAGCCCCAGCATTTT. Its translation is CASKTGYQPQHF.

CDR3 DNA sequence: TGTGCCAGCAGCCAATGGACAGGGGGCGAGGGCTACACCTTC. Its translation: CASSQWTGGEGYTF. The chain combines TRBV11-2 with TRBJ1-2; 11 bases align to TRBD1. CDR3 length: 14 residues. Germline V gene data show CDR1 as SGHAT and CDR2 as FQNNGV. Trimming removed 5 bases from V and 8 bases from J; junction bases left unmatched: 7.

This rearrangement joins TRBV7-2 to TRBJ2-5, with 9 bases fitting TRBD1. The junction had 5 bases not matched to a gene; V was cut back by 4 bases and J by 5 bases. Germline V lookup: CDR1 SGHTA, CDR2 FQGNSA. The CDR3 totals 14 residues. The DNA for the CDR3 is TGTGCCAGCAGCTACAGGGGGCTGACCGAGACCCAGTACTTC. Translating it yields CASSYRGLTETQYF.

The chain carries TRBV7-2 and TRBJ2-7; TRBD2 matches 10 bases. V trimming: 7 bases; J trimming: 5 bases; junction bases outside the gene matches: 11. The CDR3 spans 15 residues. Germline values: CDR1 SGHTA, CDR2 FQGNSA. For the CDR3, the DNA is TGTGCCAGCACCATGGCTAGCGGGAGCCTCGACGAGCAGTACTTC. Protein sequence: CASTMASGSLDEQYF. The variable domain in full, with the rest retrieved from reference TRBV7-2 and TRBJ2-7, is GAGVSQSPSNKVTEKGKDVELRCDPISGHTALYWYRQSLGQGLEFLIYFQGNSAPDKSGLPSDRFSAERTGGSVSTLTIQRTQQEDSAVYLCASTMASGSLDEQYFGPGTRLTVT.

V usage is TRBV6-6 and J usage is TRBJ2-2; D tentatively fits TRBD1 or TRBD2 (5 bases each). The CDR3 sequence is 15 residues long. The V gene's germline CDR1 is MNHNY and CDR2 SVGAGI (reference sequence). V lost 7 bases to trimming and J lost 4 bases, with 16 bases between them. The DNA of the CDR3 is TGTGCCAGCATTCCCAGGGAGTTCGGCACCGGGGAGCTGTTTTTT. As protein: CASIPREFGTGELFF.

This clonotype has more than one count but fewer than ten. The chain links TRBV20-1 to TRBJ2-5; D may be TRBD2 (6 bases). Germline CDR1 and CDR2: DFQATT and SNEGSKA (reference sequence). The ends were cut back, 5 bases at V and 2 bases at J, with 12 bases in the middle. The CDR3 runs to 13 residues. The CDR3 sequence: CSASSGRQETQYF. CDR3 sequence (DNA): TGCAGTGCTTCTTCAGGGAGGCAAGAGACCCAGTACTTC.

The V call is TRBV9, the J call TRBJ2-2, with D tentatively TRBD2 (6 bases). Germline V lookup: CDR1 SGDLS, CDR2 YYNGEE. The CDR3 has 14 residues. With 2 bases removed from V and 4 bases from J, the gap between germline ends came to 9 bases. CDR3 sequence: CASSVRGITGELFF. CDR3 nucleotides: TGTGCCAGCAGCGTCCGGGGGATCACCGGGGAGCTGTTTTTT. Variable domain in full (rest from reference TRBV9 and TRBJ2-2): DSGVTQTPKHLITATGQRVTLRCSPRSGDLSVYWYQQSLDQGLQFLIQYYNGEERAKGNILERFSAQQFPDLHSELNLSSLELGDSALYFCASSVRGITGELFFGEGSRLTVL.

The CDR3 here is CASSYSIDGRGETQYF. The CDR3, as DNA: TGTGCCAGCAGTTACTCGATTGACGGAAGAGGAGAGACCCAGTACTTC. The gene calls are TRBV6-5 and TRBJ2-5; D is unclear. The germline gives CDR1 MNHEY, CDR2 SVGAGI. V shed 0 bases and J shed 4 bases, with 15 bases lying between them. The CDR3 covers 16 residues.

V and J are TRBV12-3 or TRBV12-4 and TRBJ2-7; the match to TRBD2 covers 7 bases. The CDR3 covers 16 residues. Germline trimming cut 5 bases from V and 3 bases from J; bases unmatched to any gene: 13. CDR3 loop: CASSLRAGTNFYEQYF. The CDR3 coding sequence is TGTGCCAGCAGTCTACGAGCGGGGACTAATTTCTACGAGCAGTACTTC.

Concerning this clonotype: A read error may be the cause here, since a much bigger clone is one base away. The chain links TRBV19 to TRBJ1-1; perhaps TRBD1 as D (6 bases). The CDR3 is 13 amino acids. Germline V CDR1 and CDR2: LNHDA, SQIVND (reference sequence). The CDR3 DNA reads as TGTGCCGGTAGTTGGACAGCGAACACTGAAGCTTTCTTT. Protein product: CAGSWTANTEAFF.

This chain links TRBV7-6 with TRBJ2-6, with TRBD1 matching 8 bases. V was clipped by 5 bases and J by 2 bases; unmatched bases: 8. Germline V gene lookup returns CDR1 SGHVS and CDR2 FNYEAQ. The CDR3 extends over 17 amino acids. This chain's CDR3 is CASSPAGGPPGANVLTF. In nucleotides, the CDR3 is TGTGCCAGCAGCCCCGCAGGGGGCCCCCCTGGGGCCAACGTCCTGACTTTC.

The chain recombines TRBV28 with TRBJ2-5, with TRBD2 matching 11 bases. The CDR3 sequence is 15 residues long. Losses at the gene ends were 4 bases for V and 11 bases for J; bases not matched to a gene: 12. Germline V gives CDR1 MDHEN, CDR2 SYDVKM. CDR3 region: CASSSSSGRRNEQYF. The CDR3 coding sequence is TGTGCCAGCAGTTCCTCTAGCGGGAGGAGGAATGAGCAGTACTTC.

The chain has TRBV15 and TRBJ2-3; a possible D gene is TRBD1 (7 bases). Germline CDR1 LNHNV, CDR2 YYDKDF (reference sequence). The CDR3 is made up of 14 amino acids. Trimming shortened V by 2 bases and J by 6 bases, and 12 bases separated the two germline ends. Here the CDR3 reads CATSRPSGGDTQYF. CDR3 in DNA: TGTGCCACCAGCAGACCGTCAGGGGGGGATACGCAGTATTTT. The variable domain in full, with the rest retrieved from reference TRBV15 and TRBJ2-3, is DAMVIQNPRYQVTQFGKPVTLSCSQTLNHNVMYWYQQKSSQAPKLLFHYYDKDFNNEADTPDNFQSRRPNTSFCFLDIRSPGLGDTAMYLCATSRPSGGDTQYFGPGTRLTVL.

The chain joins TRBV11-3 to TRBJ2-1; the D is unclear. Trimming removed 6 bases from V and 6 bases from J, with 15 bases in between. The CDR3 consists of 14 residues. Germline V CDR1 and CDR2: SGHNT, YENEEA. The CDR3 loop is CASSPTPGPNEQFF. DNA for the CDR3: TGTGCCAGCAGTCCGACCCCCGGACCCAATGAGCAGTTCTTC.

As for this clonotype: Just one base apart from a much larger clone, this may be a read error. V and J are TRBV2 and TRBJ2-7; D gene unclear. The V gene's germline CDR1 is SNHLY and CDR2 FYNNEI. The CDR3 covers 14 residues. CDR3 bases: TGTGCAAGCGAAGTTGGGTTTCCTGGCAATGAGCAGTACTTC. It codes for CASEVGFPGNEQYF. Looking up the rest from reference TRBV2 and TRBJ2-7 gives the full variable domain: EPEVTQTPSHQVTQMGQEVILRCVPISNHLYFYWYRQILGQKVEFLVSFYNNEISEKSEIFDDQFSVERPDGSNFTLKIRSTKLEDSAMYFCASEVGFPGNEQYFGPGTRLTVT.

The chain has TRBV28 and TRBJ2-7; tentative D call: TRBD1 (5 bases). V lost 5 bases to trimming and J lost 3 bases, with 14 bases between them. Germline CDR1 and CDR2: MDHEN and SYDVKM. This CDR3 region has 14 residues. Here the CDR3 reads CASSLSLGDYEQYF. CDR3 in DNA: TGTGCCAGCAGTCTGTCATTAGGGGACTACGAGCAGTACTTC.

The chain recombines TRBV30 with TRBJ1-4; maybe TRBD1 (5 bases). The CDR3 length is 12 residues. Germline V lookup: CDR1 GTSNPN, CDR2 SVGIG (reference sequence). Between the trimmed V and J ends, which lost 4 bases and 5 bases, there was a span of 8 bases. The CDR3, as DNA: TGTGCCTGGACAGGGAGGAATGAAAAACTGTTTTTT. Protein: CAWTGRNEKLFF.

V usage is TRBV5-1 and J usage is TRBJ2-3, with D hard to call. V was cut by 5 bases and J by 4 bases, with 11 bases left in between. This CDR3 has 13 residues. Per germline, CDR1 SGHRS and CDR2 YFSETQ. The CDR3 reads CASRAEASDTQYF. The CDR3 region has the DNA TGCGCCAGCAGGGCGGAAGCTTCAGATACGCAGTATTTT. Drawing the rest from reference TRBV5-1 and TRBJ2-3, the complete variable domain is KAGVTQTPRYLIKTRGQQVTLSCSPISGHRSVSWYQQTPGQGLQFLFEYFSETQRNKGNFPGRFSGRQFSNSRSEMNVSTLELGDSALYLCASRAEASDTQYFGPGTRLTVL.